The source of this T cell receptor beta chain is a study of blood T cell repertoires in COVID-19. The overall study: Both acute and convalescent COVID-19 samples were obtained from the United States, Italy and Spain. The cDNA or gDNA used as material had been derived from T cells, B-cell-depleted T cells, or PBMCs.

Germline V gene lookup returns CDR1 SNHLY and CDR2 FYNNEI. V dropped 4 bases and J dropped 6; count of bases not matched to a gene: 6. The CDR3 consists of 14 residues. The repertoire was sequenced with immunoSEQ multiplex PCR; TCRdb's copy has only in-frame clones and lacks some. The table has approximately 110,000 clones, roughly 69% seen once. The specimen was peripheral blood. The chain joins TRBV2 to TRBJ2-1, with 7 nucleotides matching TRBD1. The sequence was collected from a man older than 75 with acute or convalescent COVID-19. CDR3 amino acids: CASSAQGDFNEQFF. Written as DNA, the CDR3 is TGTGCCAGCAGTGCTCAGGGGGATTTCAATGAGCAGTTCTTC.